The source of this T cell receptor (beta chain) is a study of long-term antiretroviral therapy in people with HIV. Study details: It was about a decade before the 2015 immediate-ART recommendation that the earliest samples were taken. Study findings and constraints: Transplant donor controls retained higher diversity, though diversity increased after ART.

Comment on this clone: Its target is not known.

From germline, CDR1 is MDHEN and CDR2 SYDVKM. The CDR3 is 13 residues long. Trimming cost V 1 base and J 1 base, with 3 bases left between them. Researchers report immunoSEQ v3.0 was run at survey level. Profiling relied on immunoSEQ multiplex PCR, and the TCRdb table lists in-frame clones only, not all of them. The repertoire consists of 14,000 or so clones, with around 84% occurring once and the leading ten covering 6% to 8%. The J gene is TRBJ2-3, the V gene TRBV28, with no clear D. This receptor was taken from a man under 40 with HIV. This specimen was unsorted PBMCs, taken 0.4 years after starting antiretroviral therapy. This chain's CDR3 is CASSLSGTDTQYF. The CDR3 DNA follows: TGTGCCAGCAGTTTATCGGGCACAGATACGCAGTATTTT.